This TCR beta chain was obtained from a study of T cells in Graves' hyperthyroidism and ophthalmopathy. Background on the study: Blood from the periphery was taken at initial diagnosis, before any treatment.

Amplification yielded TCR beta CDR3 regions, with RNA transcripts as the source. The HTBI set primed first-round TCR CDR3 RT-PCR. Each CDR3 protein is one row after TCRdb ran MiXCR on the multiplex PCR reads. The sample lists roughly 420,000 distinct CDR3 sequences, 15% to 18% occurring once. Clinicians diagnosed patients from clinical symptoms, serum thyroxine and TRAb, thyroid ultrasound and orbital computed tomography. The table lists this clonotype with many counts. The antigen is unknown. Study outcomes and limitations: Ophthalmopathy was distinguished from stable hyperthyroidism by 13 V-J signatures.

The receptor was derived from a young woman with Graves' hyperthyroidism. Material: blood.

This chain's CDR3 is CASAPPTGVQPLHF. DNA for the CDR3: TGTGCCAGTGCTCCGCCGACAGGGGTTCAACCCCTCCACTTT. The V call is TRBV28, the J call TRBJ1-6; 8 positions agree with TRBD1. CDR3 length: 14 amino acids. Per the germline V gene, CDR1 is MDHEN and CDR2 is SYDVKM. Germline trimming cut 9 bases from V and 12 bases from J; bases unmatched to any gene: 13.